This entry concerns a single T cell receptor (beta chain). The study ran its PCR with 60 Vbeta and 13 Jbeta primers. The method was immunoSEQ multiplex PCR; TCRdb's version includes in-frame clones alone and lacks a portion of them. The table shows 75,000 to 90,000 clones, with over 70% occurring only once. Germline V gives CDR1 SGHTA, CDR2 FQGNSA. V lost 5 bases and J lost 3; bases outside the gene matches: 2. The CDR3 runs to 14 residues. This sample is drawn from a study of cytomegalovirus exposure and HLA in healthy donors. This TCR was recovered from a middle-aged woman in good health and CMV-seropositive. Sample: PBMCs. The chain joins TRBV7-2 to TRBJ2-5; the match to TRBD1 covers 11 bases. The CDR3 nucleotides read TGTGCCAGCAGCCCGGGACAGGGGGAAGAGACCCAGTACTTC. Residues: CASSPGQGEETQYF.